This T cell receptor beta chain came from a study of T cells after yellow fever vaccination. Ten or more counts support this clonotype. Antigen specificity is unknown. Notes on the study in general: Most clones from primary vaccination resurfaced after the booster (around 95% CD4, around 89% CD8). Clonotypes appearing in both CD4 and CD8 compartments existed, and their share was small. FACS-sorted repertoires could contain abundant clonotypes contaminating from the bulk population.

CDR1 is DFQATT, CDR2 SNEGSKA, per germline (reference sequence). The CDR3 length is 12 residues. V lost 5 bases and J 3 bases, leaving 10 bases between the germline ends. They built TCR cDNA with 5'RACE template switching, a step that put in a universal primer site and UMIs. TCRdb re-analysed the 5' RACE reads in MiXCR, keeping a single row per CDR3 protein. The sample carries about 75,000 distinct CDR3 sequences, approximately 7.3% recorded once. Sequences were derived from CD8+ T cells sorted from PBMCs, sampled around 10 days after the first yellow fever vaccination. The clonotype comes from a young man who received the YFV17D yellow fever vaccine. The rearrangement uses TRBV20-1 and TRBJ1-2; a possible D gene is TRBD1 (6 bases). Here the CDR3 reads CSAFDRHYGYTF. CDR3 sequence (DNA): TGCAGTGCTTTTGACAGGCACTATGGCTACACCTTC.